This TCR beta chain was identified during a study of OX40 agonist ivuxolimab in advanced cancers. Study-level background: Cancers in dose escalation were hepatocellular, melanoma, renal cell and head and neck.

Using immunoSEQ multiplex PCR, the repertoire was profiled, and TCRdb retains in-frame clones only, with some absent. The sample includes about 40,000 clones, about 81% of them seen just once. As for this clone: Antigen unknown. Its ends do not fully match the called genes, so a read error is possible.

Notes on the study in general: Compared with CD4+, CD8+ T cells on average had more expanded clones.

The CDR3 consists of 14 residues. This clonotype originated in an adult with an advanced solid tumor such as melanoma, head and neck, liver or kidney cancer. V gene TRBV5-3 combines with J gene TRBJ1-3; D call uncertain. TRBV5-3 is sorted into the ORF group, with uncertain function. The sequencing used CD4+ or CD8+ T cells sorted from blood, collected in a trial of the OX40 agonist ivuxolimab. The CDR3 reads CASSLDGAGNTIYF. The DNA of the CDR3 is TGTGCCAGCAGCTTGGACGGAGCTGGAAACACCATATATTTT.